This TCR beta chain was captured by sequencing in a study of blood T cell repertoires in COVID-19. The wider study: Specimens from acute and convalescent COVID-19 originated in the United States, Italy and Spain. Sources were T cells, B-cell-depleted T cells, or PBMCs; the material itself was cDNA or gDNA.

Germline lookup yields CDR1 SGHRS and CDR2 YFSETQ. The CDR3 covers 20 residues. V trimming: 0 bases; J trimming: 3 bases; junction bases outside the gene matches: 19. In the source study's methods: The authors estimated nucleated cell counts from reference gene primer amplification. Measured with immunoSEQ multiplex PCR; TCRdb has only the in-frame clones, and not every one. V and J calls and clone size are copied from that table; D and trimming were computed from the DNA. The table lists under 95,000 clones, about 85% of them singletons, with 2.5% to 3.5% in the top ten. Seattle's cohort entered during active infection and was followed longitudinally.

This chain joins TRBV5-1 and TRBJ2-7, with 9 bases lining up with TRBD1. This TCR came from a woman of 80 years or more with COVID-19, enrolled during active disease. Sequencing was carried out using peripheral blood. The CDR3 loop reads CASSLAPGGFGQGNFYEQYF. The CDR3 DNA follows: TGCGCCAGCAGCTTGGCCCCCGGTGGTTTCGGACAGGGGAATTTCTACGAGCAGTACTTC.